These 20 T cell receptor beta chains came from one sample sequenced in a study of identical twins. A single record per CDR3 protein comes from TCRdb applying MiXCR to the 5' RACE reads. The table includes about 810,000 distinct CDR3 sequences, roughly an eighth detected once. The same data also contributed to another study, on yellow fever vaccine responses in identical twins.

The sequenced sample consisted of PBMCs. All receptors derive from a woman under 30 in good health.

This clonotype showed up just a few times. This chain links TRBV12-3 or TRBV12-4 with TRBJ2-5, with 9 bases fitting TRBD2. Trimming at V came to 7 bases and at J to 5 bases, leaving 8 bases not matched to a gene. The CDR3 loop spans 14 amino acids. Here the CDR3 reads CASTAGGPWETQYF. The CDR3 region has the DNA TGTGCCAGCACCGCGGGAGGGCCATGGGAGACCCAGTACTTC.

This clonotype was picked up a small number of times. This rearrangement joins TRBV18 to TRBJ2-7, with TRBD1 as a possible D gene (6 bases). This CDR3 spans 14 amino acids. Trimming shortened V by 2 bases and J by 2 bases, and 10 bases separated the two germline ends. Germline assignment: CDR1 KGHSH and CDR2 LQKENI. CDR3 residues: CASSPGQYAYEQYV. The CDR3 region has the DNA TGTGCCAGCTCACCAGGACAGTATGCCTACGAGCAGTACGTC.

This sequence joins TRBV7-9 and TRBJ2-2, with D unresolved. The CDR3 runs to 12 residues. Germline-derived CDR1 and CDR2 are SEHNR and FQNEAQ (reference sequence). The V end was cut by 5 bases, the J end by 5 bases, with 6 bases between. In nucleotides, the CDR3 is TGTGCCAGCAGCATCCAGACCGGGGAGCTGTTTTTT. Its translation is CASSIQTGELFF.

A few counts support this clonotype. The rearrangement links TRBV5-1 to TRBJ2-1; 14 nucleotides line up with TRBD2. Trimming removed 5 bases from V and 5 bases from J; junction bases left unmatched: 12. CDR3 length equals 18 residues. The V gene's germline CDR1 is SGHRS and CDR2 YFSETQ. CDR3 region: CASSLYPRLAGGNNEQFF. In DNA, the CDR3 is TGCGCCAGCAGTTTGTACCCGCGACTAGCGGGGGGGAACAATGAGCAGTTCTTC.

This clonotype was detected many times. The chain employs TRBV12-3 or TRBV12-4 and TRBJ2-1; 7 positions agree with TRBD2. J was trimmed by 6 bases and V by 6 bases; bases with no gene match: 8. The CDR3 covers 14 residues. CDR3 residues: CASRAPAGVNEQFF. The CDR3 nucleotides read TGTGCCAGCAGGGCCCCGGCGGGGGTCAATGAGCAGTTCTTC.

The chain recombines TRBV19 with TRBJ1-5; TRBD1 agrees at 9 bases. CDR1 and CDR2 from the germline V gene are LNHDA and SQIVND (reference sequence). The CDR3 has 17 amino acids. J was trimmed by 1 base and V by 9 bases; bases with no gene match: 13. CDR3 nucleotides: TGTGCCAGCACAACCCAGGACAGGGGCGGGAGCAATCAGCCCCAGCATTTT. Translating gives CASTTQDRGGSNQPQHF.

The genes are TRBV10-2 and TRBJ2-1; 10 bases agree with TRBD2. CDR1 is WSHSY and CDR2 is SAAADI in the germline V gene. Trimming cost V 4 bases and J 6 bases; bases outside gene matches: 12. This CDR3 region has 17 residues. The CDR3 here is CASSGHYSGRLFNEQFF. CDR3 sequence (DNA): TGCGCCAGCAGTGGACACTATAGCGGGAGGCTATTCAATGAGCAGTTCTTC.

This clonotype was found many times. The chain combines TRBV19 with TRBJ2-2; 7 bases line up with TRBD2. CDR1 is LNHDA, CDR2 SQIVND, per germline (reference sequence). V trimming: 4 bases; J trimming: 2 bases; junction bases outside the gene matches: 4. The CDR3 runs 15 residues. The CDR3 bases are TGTGCCAGTAGTACCCCGGGAGGAAACACCGGGGAGCTGTTTTTT. It codes for CASSTPGGNTGELFF. Full variable domain (remainder filled in from reference TRBV19 and TRBJ2-2): DGGITQSPKYLFRKEGQNVTLSCEQNLNHDAMYWYRQDPGQGLRLIYYSQIVNDFQKGDIAEGYSVSREKKESFPLTVTSAQKNPTAFYLCASSTPGGNTGELFFGEGSRLTVL.

The chain employs TRBV7-9 and TRBJ2-2; 13 positions agree with TRBD2. V gave up 5 bases and J gave up 4 bases; unmatched junction bases: 4. CDR1 is SEHNR and CDR2 is FQNEAQ in the germline V gene (reference sequence). The length of the CDR3 is 16 residues. The chain's CDR3 is CASSQGLAGITGELFF. The CDR3 DNA sequence: TGTGCCAGCAGCCAGGGACTAGCGGGAATCACCGGGGAGCTGTTTTTT.

This rearrangement joins TRBV21-1 to TRBJ2-2; the table names TRBD2, a call not compared with the DNA. TRBV21-1 is a pseudogene locus. The CDR3 runs to 17 residues. The DNA for the CDR3 is TGTGCCAGCAGCAAAGCGCGGCTAGCGGGCGTCACCGGGGAGCTGTTTTTT. Translated, it gives CASSKARLAGVTGELFF.

Ten or more counts support this clonotype. The chain couples TRBV29-1 to TRBJ2-4, with D perhaps TRBD1 (6 bases). The V gene's germline CDR1 is SQVTM and CDR2 ANQGSEA. This CDR3 has 15 amino acids. The ends were cut back, 2 bases at V and 1 base at J, with 12 bases in the middle. CDR3 loop: CSVEILQGAKNIQYF. CDR3 DNA sequence: TGCAGCGTTGAAATCCTACAGGGCGCCAAAAACATTCAGTACTTC.

This clonotype was seen many times. V and J are TRBV5-1 and TRBJ2-2; 8 nucleotides agree with TRBD1. Germline V CDR1 and CDR2: SGHRS, YFSETQ. The CDR3 covers 15 residues. Germline trimming cut 3 bases from V and 5 bases from J; bases unmatched to any gene: 6. CDR3 nucleotide sequence: TGCGCCAGCAGCTCCGGACAGGGTAGGACCGGGGAGCTGTTTTTT. Encoded protein: CASSSGQGRTGELFF.

This clonotype has a count of ten or more. The rearrangement uses TRBV7-7 and TRBJ2-3; 7 bases line up with TRBD1. The CDR3 is 14 amino acids. Germline V lookup: CDR1 SSHAT, CDR2 FNYEAQ (reference sequence). J lost 2 bases, V lost 5 bases, and 4 bases had no gene match. The CDR3 reads CASSPGTDTDTQYF. CDR3 sequence (DNA): TGTGCCAGCAGCCCCGGGACAGACACAGATACGCAGTATTTT.

The CDR3 DNA reads as TGCAGTGCTAGAGACGAGACATGGATTGACACAGATACGCAGTATTTT. Its protein product is CSARDETWIDTDTQYF. The gene calls are TRBV20-1 and TRBJ2-3; D is unresolved. The CDR3 is made up of 16 amino acids. Germline values: CDR1 DFQATT, CDR2 SNEGSKA (reference sequence). Trimming shortened V by 0 bases and J by 2 bases, and 15 bases separated the two germline ends.

In its sample, this clonotype was seen many times. The chain combines TRBV29-1 with TRBJ1-1; maybe TRBD1 (5 bases). V dropped 4 bases and J dropped 0 bases, with 12 bases sitting between them. Germline V gene lookup returns CDR1 SQVTM and CDR2 ANQGSEA. CDR3 length: 14 residues. The CDR3 bases are TGCAGCGTTGTGGATGACAGCTTGAACACTGAAGCTTTCTTT. Translation gives CSVVDDSLNTEAFF.

The chain carries TRBV11-3 and TRBJ2-2; a weak D match, TRBD2 (7 bases). CDR3 length: 15 amino acids. With 5 bases removed from V and 2 bases from J, the gap between germline ends came to 12 bases. Per germline, CDR1 SGHNT and CDR2 YENEEA. This CDR3 is CASSGGGGNTGELFF. The CDR3 bases are TGTGCCAGCAGCGGCGGGGGCGGAAACACCGGGGAGCTGTTTTTT.

In regard to this clonotype: This may come from a read error, since a much larger clone is one base off. The V gene is TRBV4-1, the J gene TRBJ2-3; 10 positions agree with TRBD1. Trimming at V came to 4 bases and at J to 4 bases, leaving 11 bases not matched to a gene. The length of the CDR3 is 17 residues. From germline, CDR1 is MGHRA and CDR2 YSYEKL. Here the CDR3 reads CASSLDSGTGVADTQYF. The DNA of the CDR3 is TGCGCCAGCAGCCTAGACTCCGGGACAGGGGTGGCAGATACGCAGTATTTT.

This clonotype was seen at least ten times. The chain links TRBV5-1 to TRBJ2-2, with D uncertain. V gave up 3 bases and J gave up 0 bases, with 6 bases separating them. The CDR3 is made up of 14 amino acids. The V gene's germline CDR1 is SGHRS and CDR2 YFSETQ. The CDR3 protein is CASSSTSNTGELFF. The CDR3 DNA follows: TGCGCCAGCAGCTCAACTTCGAACACCGGGGAGCTGTTTTTT.

This clonotype was observed many times. The chain uses TRBV10-3 and TRBJ2-2, with D tentatively TRBD2 (5 bases). The CDR3 has 14 amino acids. The germline gives CDR1 ENHRY, CDR2 SYGVKD. V lost 4 bases and J 4 bases, leaving 10 bases between the germline ends. The CDR3 nucleotides are TGTGCCATCAGTGTCGGAGGATCCACCGGGGAGCTGTTTTTT. It encodes CAISVGGSTGELFF.

A few counts support this clonotype. The CDR3 loop reads CASSQQDEQFF. The CDR3 region has the DNA TGTGCCAGCAGTCAACAGGATGAGCAGTTCTTC. This sequence joins TRBV3-1 and TRBJ2-1, with a tentative D call TRBD1 (5 bases). This CDR3 has 11 residues. Germline V gene data show CDR1 as LGHDT and CDR2 as YNNKEL (reference sequence). Trimming removed 6 bases from V and 8 bases from J, with 8 bases in between.